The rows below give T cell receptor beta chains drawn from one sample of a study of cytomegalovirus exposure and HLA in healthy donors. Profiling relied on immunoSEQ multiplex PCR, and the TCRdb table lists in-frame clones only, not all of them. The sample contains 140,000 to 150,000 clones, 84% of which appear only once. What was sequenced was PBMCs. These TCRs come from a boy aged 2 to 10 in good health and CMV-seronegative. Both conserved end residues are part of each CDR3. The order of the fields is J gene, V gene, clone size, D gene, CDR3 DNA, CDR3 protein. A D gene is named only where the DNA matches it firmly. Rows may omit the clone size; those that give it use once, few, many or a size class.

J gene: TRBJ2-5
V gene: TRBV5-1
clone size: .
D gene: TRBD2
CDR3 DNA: TGCGCCAGCAGCTACAGACCTCTAGCGGGAGGTGTAGAGACCCAGTACTTC
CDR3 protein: CASSYRPLAGGVETQYF

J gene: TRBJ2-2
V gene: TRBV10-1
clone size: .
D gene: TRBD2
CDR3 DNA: TGCGCCAGCAGTGAAGGACTAGCGGGAACCGGGGAGCTGTTTTTT
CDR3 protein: CASSEGLAGTGELFF

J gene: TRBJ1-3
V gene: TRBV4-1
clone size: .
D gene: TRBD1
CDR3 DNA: TGCGCCAGCAGAAGCGGGACAGGGAGTTTTCCGTCCGGAAACACCATATATTTT
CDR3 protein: CASRSGTGSFPSGNTIYF

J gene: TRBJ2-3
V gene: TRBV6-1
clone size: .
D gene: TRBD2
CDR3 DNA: TGTGCCAGCAGTGTAGAGCGGGGCCTGGGCACAGATACGCAGTATTTT
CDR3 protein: CASSVERGLGTDTQYF

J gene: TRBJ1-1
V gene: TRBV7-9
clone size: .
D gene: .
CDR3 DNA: TGTGCCAGCAGCAAAGAGACAGGAATGAACACTGAAGCTTTCTTT
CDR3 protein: CASSKETGMNTEAFF

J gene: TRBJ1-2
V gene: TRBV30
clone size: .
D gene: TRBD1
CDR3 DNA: TGTGCCTGGAGTGGACAGGGGCTTGGCTACACCTTC
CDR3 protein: CAWSGQGLGYTF

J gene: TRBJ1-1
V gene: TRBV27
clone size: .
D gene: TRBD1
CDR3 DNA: TGTGCCAGCAGTGCAAGACAGGGACTGAACACTGAAGCTTTCTTT
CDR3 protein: CASSARQGLNTEAFF

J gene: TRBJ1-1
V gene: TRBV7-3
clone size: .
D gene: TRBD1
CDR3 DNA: TGTGCCAGCAGCTTCTTCCGGGACAGGGTAACCACTGAAGCTTTCTTT
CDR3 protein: CASSFFRDRVTTEAFF

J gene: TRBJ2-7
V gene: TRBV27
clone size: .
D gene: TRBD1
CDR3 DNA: TGTGCCAGCAGCAAACAGGGGTACGAGCAGTACTTC
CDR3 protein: CASSKQGYEQYF

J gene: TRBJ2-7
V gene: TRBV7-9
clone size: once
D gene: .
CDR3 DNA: TGTGCCAGCAGCTTATACACCTACGAGCAGTACTTC
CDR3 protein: CASSLYTYEQYF

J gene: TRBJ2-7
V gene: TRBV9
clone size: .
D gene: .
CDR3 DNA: TGTGCCAGCAGCGAAGATAGTTTCTACGAGCAGTACTTC
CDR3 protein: CASSEDSFYEQYF

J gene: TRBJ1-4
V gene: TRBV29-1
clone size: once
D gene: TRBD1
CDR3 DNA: TGCAGCGCCCGGACAGGGGGAAATGAAAAACTGTTTTTT
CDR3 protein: CSARTGGNEKLFF

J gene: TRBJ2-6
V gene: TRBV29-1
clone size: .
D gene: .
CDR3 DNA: TGCAGCGTTGAAGAGACCACAGGGCGGGGGGCCAACGTCCTGACTTTC
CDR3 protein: CSVEETTGRGANVLTF

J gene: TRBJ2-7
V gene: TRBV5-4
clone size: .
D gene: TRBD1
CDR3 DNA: TGTGCCAGCAGCCACCAGGGGACAGAGACCTACGAGCAGTACTTC
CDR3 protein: CASSHQGTETYEQYF

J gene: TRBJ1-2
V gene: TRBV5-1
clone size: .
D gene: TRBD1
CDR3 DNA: TGCGCCAGCAGATTCGAACCCGGGACAGCTAACTATGGCTACACCTTC
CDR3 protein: CASRFEPGTANYGYTF

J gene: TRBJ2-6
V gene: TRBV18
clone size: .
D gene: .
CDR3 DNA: TGTGCCAGCTCCCCTACGTGGGCGGGCCCTGGGGCCAACGTCCTGACTTTC
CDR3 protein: CASSPTWAGPGANVLTF

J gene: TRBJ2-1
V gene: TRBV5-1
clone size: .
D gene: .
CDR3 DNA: TGCGCCAGCAGCTTGGCCACAGTGGGCGAGCAGTTCTTC
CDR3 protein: CASSLATVGEQFF

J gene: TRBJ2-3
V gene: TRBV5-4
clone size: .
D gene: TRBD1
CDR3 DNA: TGTGCCAGCAGCCGACAGGGTAGCACAGATACGCAGTATTTT
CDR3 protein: CASSRQGSTDTQYF

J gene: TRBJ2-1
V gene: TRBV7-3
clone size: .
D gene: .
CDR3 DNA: TGTGCCAGCAGCCCCGCCCCCCTCGTGGCCCATGAGCAGTTCTTC
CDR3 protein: CASSPAPLVAHEQFF

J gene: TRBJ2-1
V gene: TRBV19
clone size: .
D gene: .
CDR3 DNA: TGTGCCAGCCTAGGGCCAGGCGACGGGAGTTCTCGCTCCTACAATGAGCAGTTCTTC
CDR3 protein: CASLGPGDGSSRSYNEQFF

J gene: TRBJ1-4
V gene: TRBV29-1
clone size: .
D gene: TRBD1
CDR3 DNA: TGCAGCGTCGCCCGGGACAGCCAGTATGAAAAACTGTTTTTT
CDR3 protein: CSVARDSQYEKLFF

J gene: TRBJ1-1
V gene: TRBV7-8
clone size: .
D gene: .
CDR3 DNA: TGTGCCAGCACCGTTGAGGTGTCGTACACTGAAGCTTTCTTT
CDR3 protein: CASTVEVSYTEAFF

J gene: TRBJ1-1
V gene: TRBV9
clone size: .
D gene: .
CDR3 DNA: TGTGCCAGCAGCGTAGGTGGGAGGACTGAAGCTTTCTTT
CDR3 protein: CASSVGGRTEAFF

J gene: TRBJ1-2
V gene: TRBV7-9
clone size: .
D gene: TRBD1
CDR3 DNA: TGTTCCAGCAGCTCCGGACAGGGGGTTCCCGGTGGCTACACCTTC
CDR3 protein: CSSSSGQGVPGGYTF

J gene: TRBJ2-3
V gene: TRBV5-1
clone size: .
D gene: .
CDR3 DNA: TGCGCCAGCAGCTTGGATGGGGGGAGCACAGATACGCAGTATTTT
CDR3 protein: CASSLDGGSTDTQYF

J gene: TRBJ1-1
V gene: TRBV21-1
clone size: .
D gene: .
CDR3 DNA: TGTGCCAGCATAGGGGGAGAGAACACTGAAGCTTTCTTT
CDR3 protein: CASIGGENTEAFF

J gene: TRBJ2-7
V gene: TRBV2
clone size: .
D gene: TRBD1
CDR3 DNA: TGTGCCAGCAGGCCCCGGGACAGGCTTTCCTACGAGCAGTACTTC
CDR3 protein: CASRPRDRLSYEQYF

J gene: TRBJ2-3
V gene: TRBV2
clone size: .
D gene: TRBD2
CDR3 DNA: TGTGCCAGCGGGCAGGAGCGGGGGGTCACAGATACGCAGTATTTT
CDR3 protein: CASGQERGVTDTQYF

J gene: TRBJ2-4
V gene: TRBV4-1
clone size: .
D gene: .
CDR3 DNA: TGCGCCAGCAGCCAAGAGGGGGCAGGTTATCTGTACTTC
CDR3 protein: CASSQEGAGYLYF

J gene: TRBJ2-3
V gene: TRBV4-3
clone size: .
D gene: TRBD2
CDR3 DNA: TGCGCCAGCAGCCAAGATTCTAGCGGGACGACAGATACGCAGTATTTT
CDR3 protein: CASSQDSSGTTDTQYF

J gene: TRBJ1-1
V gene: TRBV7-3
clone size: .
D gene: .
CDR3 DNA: TGTGCCAGCAGCCCTTTTATTGGCAGGGACACTGAAGCTTTCTTT
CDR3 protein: CASSPFIGRDTEAFF

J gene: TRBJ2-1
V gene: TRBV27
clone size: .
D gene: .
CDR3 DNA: TGTGCCAGCAGTTTGCGGGGGCAAGGCTTCGGTGAGCAGTTCTTC
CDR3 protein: CASSLRGQGFGEQFF

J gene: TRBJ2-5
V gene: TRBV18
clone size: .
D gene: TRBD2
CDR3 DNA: TGTGCCAGCTCACCCCGGACTAGCGGGAGCGGGGAGACCCAGTACTTC
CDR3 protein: CASSPRTSGSGETQYF